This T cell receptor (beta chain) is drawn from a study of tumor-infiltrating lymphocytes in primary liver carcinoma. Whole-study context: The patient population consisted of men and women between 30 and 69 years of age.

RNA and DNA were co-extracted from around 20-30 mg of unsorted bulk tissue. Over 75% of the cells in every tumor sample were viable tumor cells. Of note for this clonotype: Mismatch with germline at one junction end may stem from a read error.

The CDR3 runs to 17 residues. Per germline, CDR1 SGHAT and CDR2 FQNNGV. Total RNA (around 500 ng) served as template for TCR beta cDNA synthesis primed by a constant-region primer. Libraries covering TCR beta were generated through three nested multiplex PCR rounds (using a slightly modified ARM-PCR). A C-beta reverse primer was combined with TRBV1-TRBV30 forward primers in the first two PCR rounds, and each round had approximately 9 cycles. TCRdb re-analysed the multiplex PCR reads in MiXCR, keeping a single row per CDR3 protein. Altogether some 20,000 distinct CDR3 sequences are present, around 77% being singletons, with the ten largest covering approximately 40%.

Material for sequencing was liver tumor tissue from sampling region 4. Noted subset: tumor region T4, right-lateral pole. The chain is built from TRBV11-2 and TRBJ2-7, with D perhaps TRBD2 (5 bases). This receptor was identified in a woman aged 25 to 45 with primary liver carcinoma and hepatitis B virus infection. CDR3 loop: CVSSLGGTALSSYLQYF. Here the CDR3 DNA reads TGTGTCAGCAGCTTAGGAGGTACAGCTCTGAGCTCCTACTTGCAGTACTTC.